This T cell receptor (beta chain) came from a study of T cells in Graves' hyperthyroidism and ophthalmopathy. Looking at the study overall: Specimen type is peripheral blood, collected at initial diagnosis prior to any treatment.

This clonotype was recorded many times. Germline CDR1 and CDR2: MDHEN and SYDVKM. The CDR3 totals 16 residues. V was pared by 6 bases and J by 4 bases, with 21 bases between. Regions amplified from RNA transcripts were the TCR beta CDR3 regions. HTBI primers were used for first-round RT-PCR of the TCR CDR3. One entry per CDR3 protein, called by TCRdb with MiXCR from the multiplex PCR reads. The data contain about 300,000 distinct CDR3 sequences, around a fifth of them singletons. The chain uses TRBV28 and TRBJ1-2; possible D gene TRBD1, 6 bases. The clonotype was recovered from a man aged 50 to 59 with Graves' ophthalmopathy. The sample was blood. The DNA for the CDR3 is TGTGCCAGCAGCCCCCTAGGGGGGGGGTCGGTCTATGGCTACACCTTC. Translation gives CASSPLGGGSVYGYTF.